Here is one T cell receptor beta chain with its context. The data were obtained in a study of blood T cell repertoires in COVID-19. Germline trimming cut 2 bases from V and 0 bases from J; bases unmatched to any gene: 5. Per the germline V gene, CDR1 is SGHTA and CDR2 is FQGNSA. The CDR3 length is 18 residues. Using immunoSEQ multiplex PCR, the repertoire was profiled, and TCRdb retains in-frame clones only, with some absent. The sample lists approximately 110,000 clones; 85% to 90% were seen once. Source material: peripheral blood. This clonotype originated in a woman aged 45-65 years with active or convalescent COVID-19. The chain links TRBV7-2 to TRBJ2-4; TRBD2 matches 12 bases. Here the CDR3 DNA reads TGTGCCAGCAGCTTATGGCTAGCGGGAGGGCTAGCCAAAAACATTCAGTACTTC. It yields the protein CASSLWLAGGLAKNIQYF.